Sequencing of this TCR beta chain was carried out in a study of shared clonotypes between healthy human individuals. Study observations and caveats: Richness estimates generally favored naive over memory subsets.

As regards this clone: Its antigen is unidentified.

Each sorted subset replicate got 200 ng genomic DNA, about 33,000 genomes. Data came from immunoSEQ multiplex PCR; TCRdb stores just in-frame clones and leaves some out. Of about 2.5 million clones listed, 85% to 95% are singletons. This CDR3 comprises 15 residues. Trimming cost V 4 bases and J 3 bases, with 15 bases left between them. From germline, CDR1 is MNHNS and CDR2 SASEGT. CD4+ cells underwent separation, giving CD45RA+ naive and CD45RA-negative memory subsets. The rearrangement joins TRBV6-1 to TRBJ1-2, with D possibly being TRBD1 (6 bases). Sequenced material: naive CD4+ T cells from PBMCs. Subset described: CD45RA+ positively selected. This clonotype was sampled from a man in his late teens or twenties in good health. Some clones in this sample may be carry-over from other donors' samples. CDR3 residues: CASSALWGADYGYTF. The DNA of the CDR3 is TGTGCCAGCAGTGCACTATGGGGGGCCGACTATGGCTACACCTTC.